The source of this T cell receptor (beta chain) is a study of shared T cell receptors in the human thymus. Produced via immunoSEQ multiplex PCR; TCRdb's table is partial and in-frame only. The data hold 600,000 or so clones, with more than 70% observed a single time. The CDR3 consists of 16 residues. CDR1 MDHEN and CDR2 SYDVKM come from the germline V gene. The junction had 14 bases not matched to a gene; V was cut back by 5 bases and J by 4 bases. This clone was detected only a few times. Separately, the same data were catalogued under a study of human thymus T cells. According to that study: Donors were healthy Finnish infants having corrective surgery for congenital heart defects. Resections were taken during corrective heart surgery, and the thymus tissue came from these. Apparent skewing of V and J gene usage characterized both thymic and blood repertoires. Related work showed strongly overlapping thymic repertoires across unrelated individuals.

The sequencing sample was made of thymocytes. This chain uses TRBV28 with TRBJ2-7; 7 nucleotides line up with TRBD1. This clonotype was sampled from a boy under two years old with a congenital heart defect. In DNA, the CDR3 is TGTGCCAGCAGTCCAGCACCGGGACAGCAAGATTACGAGCAGTACTTC. Its protein is CASSPAPGQQDYEQYF.